The T cell receptor (beta chain) described here comes from a study of T cell responses to AZD1222 COVID-19 vaccine. Study background: Second-dose recipients at about 4 or about 12 weeks were treated as one pooled group. Findings and limits, study-wide: After the peak T cell response, and only then, were repertoires sampled. The span of vaccine-associated CD4 TCRs extended across spike, with dominance at 160-218 and 743-854. White British donors predominated, females outnumbered males, and clonal diversity was possibly underestimated.

Concerning this clone itself: Its antigen remains unknown.

TCRdb keeps only in-frame clones here, not all; method: immunoSEQ multiplex PCR. The repertoire holds 75,000 to 90,000 clones, with about 89% as singletons. Here the sequenced sample was peripheral blood, taken on day 0 of AZD1222 vaccination. This clonotype originated in an adult in good health.

The CDR3 nucleotides read TGCAGCGTTGCCCGGACTTCCGACTACGAGCAGTACTTC. Amino acid sequence: CSVARTSDYEQYF. The chain carries TRBV29-1 and TRBJ2-7; D is perhaps TRBD2 (5 bases). Germline V gene data show CDR1 as SQVTM and CDR2 as ANQGSEA. This CDR3 has 13 amino acids. V was cut by 4 bases and J by 3 bases, with 13 bases left in between.